This T cell receptor beta chain was sequenced for a study of spatial heterogeneity in lung cancer. TCRdb processed the 5' RACE reads anew with MiXCR; each CDR3 protein has one entry. The sample contains tens of thousands of distinct CDR3 sequences, about 15% of which appear only once. Overall study results and limits: Within tumors, counts of expanded alpha and beta TCRs tracked tumor mutation counts.

V shed 8 bases and J 2 bases; nucleotides not matched to a gene: 0. This CDR3 has 11 amino acids. Germline lookup yields CDR1 MNHEY and CDR2 SMNVEV (reference sequence). Points on this clonotype: What it recognizes is unknown.

Documented time point: sample taken at primary tumor resection. The donor population consisted of about 75 patients with untreated, early-stage non-small cell lung cancer. Tumor, nontumor lung or frozen PBMC supplied whole RNA, sequenced without sorting. The V gene is TRBV27, the J gene TRBJ2-7; 7 bases fit TRBD2. This TCR was recovered from a female donor with early-stage non-small cell lung cancer. The material sequenced was lung tumor tissue, taken at surgery. The CDR3 here is CASGRAYEQYF. The DNA for the CDR3 is TGTGCCAGCGGGAGGGCCTACGAGCAGTACTTC.